A single TCR beta chain is shown here with its context. Its specificity is not known. The data originate from a study of cytomegalovirus exposure and HLA in healthy donors. General study points: When analyzed later, a missense DCLRE1C variant was found to be linked to TCR beta V- and J-gene trimming. By a later analysis, the bulk of CMV-associated TCR beta chains appeared HLA-restricted. Usually a TCR sequence was rare, but some public TCRs were found in many donors.

Amplification used 60 Vbeta primers and 13 Jbeta primers. Sequenced by immunoSEQ multiplex PCR; TCRdb stores in-frame clones only, minus some. The sample lists about 43,000 clones, approximately 80% occurring once. The ends were cut back, 2 bases at V and 3 bases at J, with 13 bases in the middle. The CDR3 contains 16 residues. Germline V lookup: CDR1 MDHEN, CDR2 SYDVKM. This receptor was obtained from a man under 40 in good health and CMV-seronegative. The rearrangement uses TRBV28 and TRBJ1-4, with D perhaps matching TRBD1 (6 bases). The sample consisted of PBMCs. The CDR3 spells CASSLAGEGANEKLFF. The CDR3 nucleotides are TGTGCCAGCAGTTTAGCGGGGGAGGGGGCTAATGAAAAACTGTTTTTT.